This is a list of T cell receptor beta chains from one sample in a study of spatial heterogeneity in lung cancer. MiXCR was run by TCRdb on the 5' RACE reads, yielding one entry per CDR3 protein. The data show more than 5,000 distinct CDR3 sequences, roughly 8% seen once. The sequencing used lung tumor tissue, collected at surgery. Receptors were obtained from a female donor with early-stage non-small cell lung cancer. CDR3s include the opening cysteine and the closing phenylalanine or tryptophan. The order of the fields is J gene, V gene, D gene, clone size, CDR3 length, CDR3 DNA, CDR3 protein. The D gene is left open where the match is weak. Some rows have no size entry. The others give once, few or many, or a class for an expanded clone.

>TRBJ1-1|TRBV9|TRBD1|medium-sized|13
TGTGCCAGCACTCCGACAGGGGGCTCTGAAGCTTTCTTT
CASTPTGGSEAFF
>TRBJ2-2|TRBV9|.|many|14
TGTGCCAGCAGCGTAGCCGGTTCCCCCGGGGAGCTGTTTTTT
CASSVAGSPGELFF
>TRBJ2-2|TRBV13|.|.|12
TGTGCCAGCACCGAGGCCACCGGGGAGCTGTTTTTT
CASTEATGELFF
>TRBJ2-4|TRBV4-2|.|many|17
TGTGCCAGCAGCCCCCGAGGCTTGGAGGGCGGGTCCGACATTCAGTACTTC
CASSPRGLEGGSDIQYF
>TRBJ1-1|TRBV28|.|large|14
TGTGCCAGCAGCTCCGGGGCCATGAACACTGAAGCTTTCTTT
CASSSGAMNTEAFF
>TRBJ1-5|TRBV4-1|.|many|14
TGCGCCAGCAGCCAAAAACAGGGATCTCAGCCCCAGCATTTT
CASSQKQGSQPQHF
>TRBJ1-3|TRBV2|.|many|14
TGTGCCAGCAGCATAACAGGGACCGGAAACACCATATATTTT
CASSITGTGNTIYF
>TRBJ2-3|TRBV2|TRBD2|medium-sized|13
TGTGCCAGCAGTGGAGAGCGGGAGTCCAAGCAGTATTTT
CASSGERESKQYF
>TRBJ1-2|TRBV9|.|.|13
TGTGCCAGCAGCGTAGGGGCTTCTTATGGCTACACCTTC
CASSVGASYGYTF
>TRBJ1-3|TRBV7-9|TRBD1|many|19
TGTGCCAGCAGCTTAAAATTGTGGACAGGGCCATCCTCTGGAAACACCATATATTTT
CASSLKLWTGPSSGNTIYF
>TRBJ1-2|TRBV5-1|.|many|14
TGCGCCAGCAGCTCACGGACGGGGAATTATGGCTACACCTTC
CASSSRTGNYGYTF
>TRBJ2-5|TRBV30|.|many|13
TGTGCCTCCAAGAGGGGGGGTCAAGAGACCCAGTACTTC
CASKRGGQETQYF
>TRBJ1-4|TRBV7-9|.|few|15
TGTGCCAGCAGCAGAGGACAGCGAGATAATGAAAAACTGTTTTTT
CASSRGQRDNEKLFF
>TRBJ2-2|TRBV29-1|.|medium-sized|15
TGCAGCGTTGAAGATGGTACCGCGAACACCGGGGAGCTGTTTTTT
CSVEDGTANTGELFF
>TRBJ1-6|TRBV3-1|.|many|14
TGTGCCAGCCGAGACGTTTCCTATAATTCACCCCTCCACTTT
CASRDVSYNSPLHF
>TRBJ2-2|TRBV12-3/TRBV12-4|.|many|15
TGTGCCAGCAGTTCTAGAGACAGGGAGGTCGGGGAGCTGTTTTTT
CASSSRDREVGELFF
>TRBJ1-6|TRBV9|.|medium-sized|17
TGTGCCAGCAGCGTAGAATCGAAACCCGTGGGTAATTCACCCCTCCACTTT
CASSVESKPVGNSPLHF
>TRBJ2-2|TRBV2|.|medium-sized|13
TGTGCCAGCAGGGCCCTGAACACCGGGGAGCTGTTTTTT
CASRALNTGELFF
>TRBJ1-2|TRBV18|.|many|15
TGTGCCAGCTCACCGACGGACGAAGCCCCCTATGGCTACACCTTC
CASSPTDEAPYGYTF
>TRBJ2-1|TRBV12-3/TRBV12-4|.|many|19
TGTGCCAGCAGTCTGGATTCATGGCTCGCCCCCAGAGCTAACAATGAGCAGTTCTTC
CASSLDSWLAPRANNEQFF
>TRBJ2-2|TRBV12-3/TRBV12-4|.|medium-sized|11
TGTGCCAGCAGCAGGGCCGGGGAGCTGTTTTTT
CASSRAGELFF
>TRBJ2-5|TRBV18|TRBD1|many|14
TGTGCCAGCTCACAGGGACAGGACCAAGAGACCCAGTACTTC
CASSQGQDQETQYF
>TRBJ2-1|TRBV4-1|TRBD1|medium-sized|16
TGCGCCAGCAGCCAAGTTGGGACAGGGGGCCTGGAGGAGCAGTTCTTC
CASSQVGTGGLEEQFF
>TRBJ2-7|TRBV28|.|many|15
TGTGCCAGCAGTTTGGTGGCAGGGAGTAGGAACGAGCAGTACTTC
CASSLVAGSRNEQYF
>TRBJ1-1|TRBV14|TRBD1|many|14
TGTGCCAGCAGCAAGACAGGGCGAAACACTGAAGCTTTCTTT
CASSKTGRNTEAFF
>TRBJ1-1|TRBV9|.|medium-sized|13
TGTGCCAGCAGCGTTCTCCCGGATGCAGAAGCTTTCTTT
CASSVLPDAEAFF
>TRBJ2-1|TRBV7-3|.|medium-sized|17
TGTGCCAGCAGAGACCCGGGCCACCCTAATTCGGACAATGAGCAGTTCTTC
CASRDPGHPNSDNEQFF
>TRBJ2-4|TRBV20-1|TRBD2|many|14
TGCAGTGCTCCCCCGCCGGGACTAGCAGGCATTCAGTACTTC
CSAPPPGLAGIQYF
>TRBJ1-1|TRBV6-1|.|large|14
TGTGCCAGCAGCTACTACAGGGCGTGGACTGAAGCTTTCTTT
CASSYYRAWTEAFF
>TRBJ1-4|TRBV7-2|.|many|15
TGTGCCAGCAGCTTATCGGGTCCGATAAATGAAAAACTGTTTTTT
CASSLSGPINEKLFF
>TRBJ1-2|TRBV29-1|.|.|12
TGCAGCGTACGGGGAGAGGACTATGGCTACACCTTC
CSVRGEDYGYTF
>TRBJ1-5|TRBV10-2|.|.|14
TGCGCCAGCAGTGACTGGGATAGCAATCAGCCCCGGCATTTT
CASSDWDSNQPRHF
>TRBJ1-1|TRBV10-3|.|many|13
TGTGCCATCAGGGGGGCGCCGGACACTGAAGCTTTCTTT
CAIRGAPDTEAFF
>TRBJ2-1|TRBV5-6|TRBD2|.|14
TGTGCCAGCACCCTTACTACTAGCGGGAGGAAACAGTTCTTC
CASTLTTSGRKQFF
>TRBJ2-3|TRBV5-4|.|medium-sized|14
TGTGCCAGCAGCTTGGAACTTTTGGGAGATACGCAGTATTTT
CASSLELLGDTQYF
>TRBJ2-3|TRBV19|.|many|13
TGTGCCAGTAGTCCCACGGGTGCAGATACGCAGTATTTT
CASSPTGADTQYF
>TRBJ2-3|TRBV11-2|TRBD2|many|15
TGTGCCAGCAGCTTAGAGCGGGGGGGCCTAGATACGCAGTATTTT
CASSLERGGLDTQYF
>TRBJ2-3|TRBV7-2|.|many|16
TGTGCCAGCAGCTTAGGAGGGGGTGGATTTCTAGATACGCAGTATTTT
CASSLGGGGFLDTQYF
>TRBJ2-2|TRBV7-3|TRBD2|medium-sized|15
TGTGCCAGCAGCTCCGCGCGGGAGGGGGTCGGGGAGCTGTTTTTT
CASSSAREGVGELFF
>TRBJ2-1|TRBV29-1|.|.|11
TGCAGCTTAAGAGGGCACCAGGAGCAGTTCTTC
CSLRGHQEQFF
>TRBJ1-1|TRBV10-3|.|medium-sized|13
TGTGCCATCAGTGGGACGGTAAACACTGAAGCTTTCTTT
CAISGTVNTEAFF
>TRBJ1-6|TRBV11-1|.|medium-sized|15
TGTGCCAGCAGCTTCGGGACAAACTATAATTCACCCCTCCACTTT
CASSFGTNYNSPLHF
>TRBJ2-3|TRBV20-1|TRBD2|many|13
TGCAGTGCCCAGCGGGGGGGCACAGATACGCAGTATTTT
CSAQRGGTDTQYF
>TRBJ1-6|TRBV10-3|.|many|15
TGTGCCATCAGTGAGTTGGGCCCTGAGAATTCACCCCTCCACTTT
CAISELGPENSPLHF
>TRBJ1-4|TRBV7-2|TRBD1|.|16
TGTGCCAGCAGCCCCCCTTCGACAGGGCTAAATGAAAAACTGTTTTTT
CASSPPSTGLNEKLFF